The 26 T cell receptor beta chains below come from one sample, sequenced in a study of brain metastases from non-small cell lung cancer. The assay was immunoSEQ multiplex PCR, and TCRdb's table has in-frame clones only and misses some. The table lists approximately 1,300 clones, around 89% of them singletons, with roughly 6.5% in the top ten. The sequenced sample was primary lung tumor tissue. These receptors were collected from a donor aged 40 or over with non-small cell lung cancer.

The gene calls are TRBV5-1 and TRBJ2-7; D unresolved. Germline values: CDR1 SGHRS, CDR2 YFSETQ. The CDR3 totals 11 residues. With 2 bases removed from V and 5 bases from J, the gap between germline ends came to 5 bases. The CDR3 spells CASSFGHEQYF. In DNA form, the CDR3 reads TGCGCCAGCAGCTTCGGCCACGAGCAGTACTTC.

This chain joins TRBV6-6 and TRBJ1-5, with D possibly TRBD1 on 5 matching bases. V was trimmed by 5 bases and J by 8 bases, leaving 13 bases between them. Germline CDR1 is MNHNY and CDR2 is SVGAGI (reference sequence). The CDR3 is 13 residues long. CDR3 DNA sequence: TGTGCCAGCAGTCCCAGGGTAGTAGAGCCCCAGCATTTT. This codes for CASSPRVVEPQHF.

V usage is TRBV12-3 or TRBV12-4 and J usage is TRBJ2-3; D is unresolved. With 4 bases removed from V and 2 bases from J, the gap between germline ends came to 1 base. This CDR3 comprises 11 residues. The CDR3 nucleotides are TGTGCCAGCAGTTCCACAGATACGCAGTATTTT. Residues: CASSSTDTQYF.

V and J are TRBV6-5 and TRBJ1-2; D gene unclear. The CDR3 is made up of 13 amino acids. Germline V lookup: CDR1 MNHEY, CDR2 SVGAGI. The CDR3: CVSSYSRGYGYTF. CDR3 in DNA: TGTGTCAGTAGTTACTCGAGAGGCTATGGCTACACCTTC.

The V call is TRBV30, the J call TRBJ1-1; possibly TRBD1 for D (6 bases). Germline V lookup: CDR1 GTSNPN, CDR2 SVGIG (reference sequence). V was cut by 5 bases and J by 4 bases, with 17 bases left in between. The CDR3 has 14 residues. CDR3: CAWSKKGGPTEAFF. DNA for the CDR3: TGTGCCTGGTCAAAAAAAGGGGGTCCCACTGAAGCTTTCTTT.

This chain links TRBV5-1 with TRBJ1-1, with D hard to call. Germline CDR1 SGHRS, CDR2 YFSETQ. CDR3 length: 16 amino acids. The V gene lost 4 bases and the J gene lost 1 base, with 17 bases spanning the gap. Here the CDR3 reads CASSGPLGRGNTEAFF. CDR3 bases: TGCGCCAGCAGCGGGCCTCTAGGGCGTGGGAACACTGAAGCTTTCTTT.

The chain couples TRBV10-2 to TRBJ2-4; TRBD1 agrees at 9 bases. The CDR3 covers 15 residues. The V and J ends lost 1 base and 8 bases, in that order; junction bases with no gene match: 6. Germline values: CDR1 WSHSY, CDR2 SAAADI. In nucleotides, the CDR3 is TGCGCCAGCAGTGAGTGGACAGGGGAGAAGGACATTCAGTACTTC. Translation: CASSEWTGEKDIQYF.

The gene calls are TRBV27 and TRBJ2-1; 7 nucleotides align to TRBD2. Trimming at V came to 6 bases and at J to 3 bases, leaving 8 bases not matched to a gene. Looked up from germline, CDR1 is MNHEY and CDR2 is SMNVEV (reference sequence). The CDR3 loop spans 15 amino acids. For the CDR3, the DNA is TGTGCCAGCAGAGAGAGCGGGGCCGACTACAATGAGCAGTTCTTC. Translated, it gives CASRESGADYNEQFF.

The chain carries TRBV15 and TRBJ2-3; D is ambiguous. Looked up from germline, CDR1 is LNHNV and CDR2 is YYDKDF (reference sequence). CDR3 length equals 15 residues. The V end was cut by 6 bases, the J end by 2 bases, with 15 bases between. The CDR3 region has the DNA TGTGCCACCAGTCCGAATAGAGTATACACAGATACGCAGTATTTT. It is translated as CATSPNRVYTDTQYF.

The chain carries TRBV2 and TRBJ1-2; D gene unclear. The germline V gene encodes CDR1 SNHLY and CDR2 FYNNEI. V dropped 4 bases and J dropped 3 bases, with 9 bases sitting between them. This CDR3 comprises 13 residues. CDR3 DNA sequence: TGTGCCAGCAGTGTAGCGAAGGACTATGGCTACACCTTC. It translates to CASSVAKDYGYTF.

In its sample, this clone is large. V is TRBV21-1 and J is TRBJ1-2; the table's TRBD1 call for D was not verified on the DNA. TRBV21-1 corresponds to a pseudogene. The CDR3 spans 15 residues. CDR3 amino acids: CASSSYRVLSYGYTF. In DNA form, the CDR3 reads TGTGCCAGCAGCAGTTACAGGGTACTGAGCTATGGCTACACCTTC.

This chain connects TRBV4-2 to TRBJ2-1; no reliable D call. Deletions cut 2 bases from V and 0 bases from J, with 11 bases between. CDR1 is LGHNA and CDR2 is YNFKEQ in the germline V gene. The CDR3 spans 16 residues. CDR3 DNA sequence: TGTGCCAGCAGCCAATTCCACGAGAGCTCCTACAATGAGCAGTTCTTC. Protein: CASSQFHESSYNEQFF.

This chain links TRBV19 with TRBJ2-1, with 10 bases matching TRBD2. V was pared by 10 bases and J by 0 bases, with 6 bases of the junction left unmatched. Germline loops: CDR1 LNHDA, CDR2 SQIVND (reference sequence). The CDR3 has 15 amino acids. For the CDR3, the DNA is TGTGCCACCACTCGGACTAGCGGCTCCTACAATGAGCAGTTCTTC. Translated: CATTRTSGSYNEQFF.

This clone was seen a handful of times. The chain is built from TRBV7-6 and TRBJ2-5; TRBD2 matches 11 bases. Germline CDR1 reads SGHVS; CDR2 reads FNYEAQ. The CDR3 runs 16 residues. The trim removed 5 bases at V and 1 base at J, leaving 6 bases unmatched. The CDR3 bases are TGTGCCAGCAGCGCCGGTAGCGGGGGGGCCCAAGAGACCCAGTACTTC. Translation gives CASSAGSGGAQETQYF. Complete variable domain (other parts from reference TRBV7-6 and TRBJ2-5): GAGVSQSPRYKVTKRGQDVALRCDPISGHVSLYWYRQALGQGPEFLTYFNYEAQQDKSGLPNDRFSAERPEGSISTLTIQRTEQRDSAMYRCASSAGSGGAQETQYFGPGTRLLVL.

The chain links TRBV19 to TRBJ2-7; D ambiguous. Per the germline V gene, CDR1 is LNHDA and CDR2 is SQIVND (reference sequence). This CDR3 has 13 amino acids. V was pared by 5 bases and J by 4 bases, with 12 bases between. CDR3 sequence (DNA): TGTGCCAGTAGTCCCACACCTCCATACGAGCAGTACTTC. As protein: CASSPTPPYEQYF. Combining the CDR3 with reference TRBV19 and TRBJ2-7 gives the whole variable domain DGGITQSPKYLFRKEGQNVTLSCEQNLNHDAMYWYRQDPGQGLRLIYYSQIVNDFQKGDIAEGYSVSREKKESFPLTVTSAQKNPTAFYLCASSPTPPYEQYFGPGTRLTVT.

The rearrangement links TRBV19 to TRBJ1-2; 8 positions match TRBD1. The J segment lost 4 bases and the V segment lost 3 bases, leaving 4 bases of the junction unmatched. Germline lookup yields CDR1 LNHDA and CDR2 SQIVND (reference sequence). This CDR3 is 14 amino acids long. The CDR3 nucleotides read TGTGCCAGTAGTATCCGACAGGGGAGCTATGGCTACACCTTC. It translates to CASSIRQGSYGYTF.

The chain joins TRBV10-1 to TRBJ1-5, with 11 bases matching TRBD1. CDR3 size: 17 residues. Germline V gives CDR1 WNHNN, CDR2 SYGVQD (reference sequence). Trimming removed 6 bases from V and 1 base from J; junction bases left unmatched: 8. CDR3 sequence: CASRVSRDRGSNQPQHF. In DNA form, the CDR3 reads TGCGCCAGCAGAGTTTCTCGGGACAGGGGGAGCAATCAGCCCCAGCATTTT.

Concerning this clone: At one end, the junction sequence differs from germline, possibly due to a read error. This chain links TRBV4-1 with TRBJ2-3; TRBD1 matches at 7 bases. Per the germline V gene, CDR1 is MGHRA and CDR2 is YSYEKL. There are 17 residues in the CDR3. DNA of the CDR3: TGCGCCAGCAGCCAAGAGAGCACAGGGACAGCCGTGGATATGCAGTATTTT. Translating gives CASSQESTGTAVDMQYF.

The V gene is TRBV7-2, the J gene TRBJ2-7; D gene uncertain. This CDR3 has 13 residues. With 5 bases removed from V and 0 bases from J, the gap between germline ends came to 8 bases. Germline V gene lookup returns CDR1 SGHTA and CDR2 FQGNSA. Here the CDR3 DNA reads TGTGCCAGCAGCAACCGGAACTCCTACGAGCAGTACTTC. Translating it yields CASSNRNSYEQYF.

The chain carries TRBV9 and TRBJ2-3; D call uncertain. Germline V CDR1 and CDR2: SGDLS, YYNGEE. V was cut by 1 base and J by 5 bases, with 8 bases left in between. This CDR3 has 13 residues. For the CDR3, the DNA is TGTGCCAGCAGCGTAAGCTGGGAAGATACGCAGTATTTT. Its translation is CASSVSWEDTQYF.

This chain uses TRBV5-4 with TRBJ2-7; 7 bases align to TRBD1. The CDR3 length is 14 residues. CDR1 is SGHNT and CDR2 is YYREEE in the germline V gene (reference sequence). The V segment lost 4 bases and the J segment 4 bases; nucleotides outside the gene matches: 8. CDR3 region: CASSPSGGRYEQYF. DNA of the CDR3: TGTGCCAGCAGCCCGTCAGGGGGAAGATACGAGCAGTACTTC.

This rearrangement joins TRBV6-6 to TRBJ1-1; no clear D. Trimming left V 2 bases short and J 2 bases short, with 9 bases between. CDR1 and CDR2 from the germline V gene are MNHNY and SVGAGI (reference sequence). This CDR3 has 14 amino acids. CDR3 sequence reads: CASSYRQRNTEAFF. The CDR3 DNA follows: TGTGCCAGCAGTTACCGACAAAGAAACACTGAAGCTTTCTTT.

The V and J genes are TRBV5-4 and TRBJ2-3; 12 bases agree with TRBD2. The CDR3 is made up of 18 amino acids. J gave up 0 bases and V 0 bases, and 5 bases lay outside the gene matches. Germline loops: CDR1 SGHNT, CDR2 YYREEE (reference sequence). CDR3 region: CASSLGLAGASSTDTQYF. Written as DNA, the CDR3 is TGTGCCAGCAGCTTGGGACTAGCGGGGGCCTCTAGCACAGATACGCAGTATTTT.

The gene calls are TRBV5-4 and TRBJ2-3; TRBD2 agrees at 11 bases. CDR1 is SGHNT, CDR2 YYREEE, per germline (reference sequence). With V trimmed by 3 bases and J by 3 bases, 9 bases remained unmatched. The CDR3 length is 17 residues. The CDR3 loop reads CASSSPLAGGPTDTQYF. The CDR3, as DNA: TGTGCCAGCAGCTCCCCATTAGCGGGGGGGCCAACAGATACGCAGTATTTT.

J is TRBJ1-2 and V is TRBV3-1 (or the pseudogene TRBV3-2); D perhaps matches TRBD1 (6 bases). Germline-derived CDR1 and CDR2 are LGHDT and YNNKEL (reference sequence). Trimming shortened V by 4 bases and J by 2 bases, and 14 bases separated the two germline ends. The CDR3 contains 15 residues. The CDR3 sequence is CASSPGQGLNYGYTF. DNA for the CDR3: TGTGCCAGCAGCCCCGGCCAGGGGCTAAACTATGGCTACACCTTC.

The count of this clone is one. Relative to the germline gene, one junction end is altered; a read error may explain this. This sequence joins TRBV5-1 and TRBJ1-2; TRBD1 matches at 7 bases. The CDR3 is 14 residues long. Germline values: CDR1 SGHRS, CDR2 YFSETQ. The CDR3 nucleotides read TGCGCTAGCAGCCTTACCGGGACAGACGGTGGCTACACCTTC. It yields the protein CASSLTGTDGGYTF.